These 30 T cell receptor beta chains were all obtained from the same sample, sequenced in a study of control samples from healthy donors and cancer patients. Using immunoSEQ multiplex PCR, the repertoire was profiled, and TCRdb retains in-frame clones only, with some absent. Of about 410,000 clones detected, 80% to 95% appear once; the ten largest clones hold 5% to 7%. Material for sequencing was PBMCs. The source is a man aged 40-50 years with head and neck cancer.

The V call is TRBV4-1, the J call TRBJ2-1, with no clear D. The germline V gene has CDR1 MGHRA and CDR2 YSYEKL. The CDR3 loop spans 12 amino acids. V lost 5 bases and J 10 bases, leaving 12 bases between the germline ends. This CDR3 is CASSFAAGEQFF. The DNA for the CDR3 is TGCGCCAGCAGCTTTGCGGCAGGAGAGCAGTTCTTC.

Remarks on this clone: Other DNA sequences of this sample code for an identical CDR3. J is TRBJ1-2 and V is TRBV4-1, with 7 bases aligning to TRBD1. CDR3 length: 15 residues. Germline values: CDR1 MGHRA, CDR2 YSYEKL. The ends lost 4 bases at V and 0 bases at J; junction bases unmatched: 5. The CDR3 loop is CASSRQTGTNYGYTF. As DNA, the CDR3 is TGCGCCAGCAGCCGACAGACAGGGACTAACTATGGCTACACCTTC.

The chain carries TRBV5-1 and TRBJ1-2, with D hard to call. V lost 0 bases, J lost 4 bases, and 7 bases lay in between. The CDR3 runs 13 residues. Germline V lookup: CDR1 SGHRS, CDR2 YFSETQ. The DNA for the CDR3 is TGCGCCAGCAGCTTGGAGGCAGTCTATGGCTACACCTTC. Its translation: CASSLEAVYGYTF.

CDR3 region: CASRLQGSGGSYEQYF. The CDR3 nucleotides are TGTGCCAGCAGACTCCAAGGGAGCGGGGGATCCTACGAGCAGTACTTC. The rearrangement joins TRBV28 to TRBJ2-7; 8 bases are shared with TRBD2. This CDR3 has 16 amino acids. CDR1 and CDR2 (germline): MDHEN, SYDVKM. Losses at the gene ends were 6 bases for V and 1 base for J; bases not matched to a gene: 11.

CDR3 bases: TGTGCCAGCGGCGGGGGGGCCAGCACAGATACGCAGTATTTT. Translating gives CASGGGASTDTQYF. V and J are TRBV11-3 and TRBJ2-3; 9 nucleotides agree with TRBD2. V lost 8 bases to trimming and J lost 0 bases; unmatched junction nucleotides: 3. Germline V gives CDR1 SGHNT, CDR2 YENEEA. The CDR3 contains 14 residues.

V and J are TRBV3-1 (or the pseudogene TRBV3-2) and TRBJ2-1; 12 nucleotides line up with TRBD2. The germline V gene encodes CDR1 LGHDT and CDR2 YNNKEL (reference sequence). V shed 0 bases and J 7 bases; nucleotides not matched to a gene: 10. The CDR3 spans 18 residues. CDR3 sequence (DNA): TGTGCCAGCAGCCAAGATCAGGGACTAGCGGGTAGCATGAATGAGCAGTTCTTC. Its protein is CASSQDQGLAGSMNEQFF.

The chain links TRBV24-1 to TRBJ1-1; 8 bases agree with TRBD1. The V segment lost 5 bases and the J segment 4 bases; nucleotides outside the gene matches: 8. Germline CDR1 is KGHDR and CDR2 is SFDVKD. The length of the CDR3 is 15 residues. The CDR3 DNA reads TGTGCCACCAGTGGCGGACAGGGTGTGGTCACTGAAGCTTTCTTT. It specifies CATSGGQGVVTEAFF.

CDR3 DNA sequence: TGTGCCAGCATCAGCTGGTCGAACACCGGGGAGCTGTTTTTT. Its translation is CASISWSNTGELFF. The chain carries TRBV27 and TRBJ2-2, with D uncertain. Trimming left V 7 bases short and J 0 bases short, with 9 bases between. CDR1 and CDR2 from the germline V gene are MNHEY and SMNVEV (reference sequence). CDR3 length: 14 amino acids.

The chain has TRBV7-9 and TRBJ1-4, with a possible D match to TRBD1 (5 bases). The CDR3 runs to 12 residues. CDR1 and CDR2 from the germline V gene are SEHNR and FQNEAQ (reference sequence). Trimming cost V 3 bases and J 8 bases, with 7 bases left between them. The CDR3 region is CASSFGTEKLFF. DNA of the CDR3: TGTGCCAGCAGCTTCGGGACCGAAAAACTGTTTTTT.

J is TRBJ1-3 and V is TRBV2; D remains ambiguous. CDR1 is SNHLY, CDR2 FYNNEI, per germline. This CDR3 is 15 amino acids long. Between the trimmed V and J ends, which lost 2 bases and 4 bases, there was a span of 12 bases. CDR3 amino acids: CASSESGLNGNTIYF. In nucleotides, the CDR3 is TGTGCCAGCAGTGAAAGTGGCTTAAACGGAAACACCATATATTTT.

This chain connects TRBV5-1 to TRBJ2-4; weak D call: TRBD1 (6 bases). Deletions cut 5 bases from V and 3 bases from J, with 21 bases between. The germline CDR1 and CDR2 sequences are SGHRS and YFSETQ. This CDR3 is built from 17 residues. The CDR3 loop reads CASRMGYAGEIKNIQYF. CDR3 sequence (DNA): TGCGCCAGCAGGATGGGGTATGCAGGGGAAATCAAAAACATTCAGTACTTC.

The chain is built from TRBV27 and TRBJ1-2, with 9 bases that match TRBD1. The CDR3 covers 14 residues. Trimming took 3 bases from V and 4 from J; bases not matched to a gene: 3. The germline CDR1 and CDR2 sequences are MNHEY and SMNVEV (reference sequence). CDR3 nucleotides: TGTGCCAGCAGTTTTTCGGGACAGGGCTATGGCTACACCTTC. Translated: CASSFSGQGYGYTF.

The J gene is TRBJ2-7, the V gene TRBV3-1 (or the pseudogene TRBV3-2); D possibly corresponds to TRBD2 (6 bases). The germline CDR1 and CDR2 sequences are LGHDT and YNNKEL (reference sequence). CDR3 length: 13 residues. V lost 0 bases to trimming and J lost 7 bases, with 10 bases between them. Here the CDR3 reads CASSQDHGREQYF. The DNA for the CDR3 is TGTGCCAGCAGCCAAGATCATGGGAGGGAGCAGTACTTC.

The chain links TRBV7-2 to TRBJ2-3; 7 bases line up with TRBD2. V shed 7 bases and J 8 bases; nucleotides not matched to a gene: 12. Germline V gene lookup returns CDR1 SGHTA and CDR2 FQGNSA. CDR3 length equals 14 residues. The CDR3 DNA reads as TGTGCCAGCACATACCAGACAGCGGGGAGTACGCAGTATTTT. This encodes CASTYQTAGSTQYF.

The V and J genes are TRBV7-3 and TRBJ2-2, with TRBD1 matching over 8 bases. The CDR3 contains 16 residues. Looked up from germline, CDR1 is SGHTA and CDR2 is FQGTGA. V lost 4 bases to trimming and J lost 1 base; unmatched junction nucleotides: 5. The CDR3 region has the DNA TGTGCCAGCAGCTCCACAGGGGGTGGGAACACCGGGGAGCTGTTTTTT. Translated: CASSSTGGGNTGELFF.

This rearrangement joins TRBV9 to TRBJ1-4; possible D gene TRBD1, 6 bases. Trimming removed 0 bases at V and 8 bases at J, with 11 bases between. The CDR3 is made up of 14 amino acids. Germline values: CDR1 SGDLS, CDR2 YYNGEE. The CDR3 region is CASSVEDRTEKLFF. CDR3 sequence (DNA): TGTGCCAGCAGCGTAGAAGACAGGACGGAAAAACTGTTTTTT.

V and J are TRBV20-1 and TRBJ2-5, with D perhaps TRBD2 (6 bases). V lost 3 bases and J lost 2, with 13 bases in between. Germline assignment: CDR1 DFQATT and CDR2 SNEGSKA (reference sequence). The CDR3 contains 14 residues. The CDR3 DNA is TGCAGTGCTAGTCGGGCGGGGATACAAGAGACCCAGTACTTC. This sequence encodes CSASRAGIQETQYF.

The chain employs TRBV4-1 and TRBJ2-7; 9 bases align to TRBD2. V lost 3 bases, J lost 4 bases, and 13 bases stayed unmatched. The germline V gene encodes CDR1 MGHRA and CDR2 YSYEKL. The CDR3 is 17 amino acids. CDR3: CASSQGVYKREAYEQYF. CDR3 DNA sequence: TGCGCCAGCAGCCAGGGGGTTTATAAGCGGGAGGCGTACGAGCAGTACTTC.

The chain combines TRBV5-6 with TRBJ2-4, with 10 bases identical to TRBD1. Trimming took 4 bases from V and 6 from J; bases not matched to a gene: 4. The CDR3 loop spans 14 amino acids. The V gene's germline CDR1 is SGHDT and CDR2 YYEEEE. The CDR3 region is CASSPRTGGNIQYF. CDR3 sequence (DNA): TGTGCCAGCAGCCCCCGGACAGGGGGAAACATTCAGTACTTC.

This clone was detected once. This chain uses TRBV7-3 with TRBJ2-2; D is perhaps TRBD2 (6 bases). V was shortened by 3 bases and J by 4 bases, with 9 bases between the two germline ends. Germline CDR1 and CDR2: SGHTA and FQGTGA. The CDR3 spans 14 residues. The CDR3 protein is CASSLHGGTGELFF. The CDR3 DNA reads as TGTGCCAGCAGCTTGCACGGGGGCACCGGGGAGCTGTTTTTT.

This chain links TRBV18 with TRBJ2-2, with D uncertain. The CDR3 has 15 residues. The germline V gene encodes CDR1 KGHSH and CDR2 LQKENI. Trimming removed 0 bases from V and 7 bases from J, with 12 bases in between. The CDR3 protein is CASSPPGRAGGELFF. CDR3 DNA: TGTGCCAGCTCACCACCCGGTCGGGCAGGCGGGGAGCTGTTTTTT.

This chain connects TRBV7-2 to TRBJ2-6; D not certain. The V end lost 5 bases, the J end lost 2 bases, and 10 bases lay between the germline ends. From germline, CDR1 is SGHTA and CDR2 FQGNSA. This CDR3 is 15 amino acids long. The CDR3 nucleotides are TGTGCCAGCAGCCCTGGGTTCCCTGGGGCCAACGTCCTGACTTTC. The encoded protein is CASSPGFPGANVLTF.

The chain uses TRBV7-9 and TRBJ2-7; 8 nucleotides line up with TRBD2. This CDR3 is built from 15 residues. Looked up from germline, CDR1 is SEHNR and CDR2 is FQNEAQ (reference sequence). V was clipped by 1 base and J by 5 bases; unmatched bases: 7. CDR3 sequence reads: CASSLGPGGVHEQYF. The DNA of the CDR3 is TGTGCCAGCAGCTTAGGCCCCGGGGGGGTCCACGAGCAGTACTTC. Looking up the rest from reference TRBV7-9 and TRBJ2-7 gives the full variable domain: DTGVSQNPRHKITKRGQNVTFRCDPISEHNRLYWYRQTLGQGPEFLTYFQNEAQLEKSRLLSDRFSAERPKGSFSTLEIQRTEQGDSAMYLCASSLGPGGVHEQYFGPGTRLTVT.

V is TRBV5-6 and J is TRBJ1-6; 9 nucleotides match TRBD1. The trim removed 2 bases at V and 7 bases at J, leaving 4 bases unmatched. Germline CDR1 and CDR2: SGHDT and YYEEEE. This CDR3 is built from 15 residues. In DNA form, the CDR3 reads TGTGCCAGCAGCTTAGGGACAGGGTTCAATTCACCCCTCCACTTT. Its protein is CASSLGTGFNSPLHF.

The chain has TRBV4-2 and TRBJ2-2, with TRBD2 identical over 12 bases. CDR1 and CDR2 from the germline V gene are LGHNA and YNFKEQ. The length of the CDR3 is 17 residues. J gave up 4 bases and V 2 bases, and 5 bases lay outside the gene matches. CDR3 DNA sequence: TGTGCCAGCAGCCAACTCCGACTAGCGGGAGTCACCGGGGAGCTGTTTTTT. It translates to CASSQLRLAGVTGELFF.

A word on this clone: This same CDR3 is encoded by further DNA sequences in the sample. The chain recombines TRBV27 with TRBJ2-3; D remains unclear. Trimming removed 2 bases at V and 7 bases at J, with 4 bases between. Germline V gives CDR1 MNHEY, CDR2 SMNVEV (reference sequence). This CDR3 contains 11 residues. CDR3: CASSLGNTQYF. DNA for the CDR3: TGTGCCAGCAGTTTAGGAAATACGCAGTATTTT.

V and J are TRBV11-3 and TRBJ2-7; 8 bases are shared with TRBD1. V shed 5 bases and J 0 bases; nucleotides not matched to a gene: 6. The CDR3 totals 15 residues. In germline, CDR1 is SGHNT, CDR2 YENEEA. CDR3 amino acids: CASSRGQGYSYEQYF. The CDR3, as DNA: TGTGCCAGCAGCCGCGGACAGGGTTACTCCTACGAGCAGTACTTC.

The table lists this clone with a few counts. The genes are TRBV18 and TRBJ2-5, with D perhaps matching TRBD1 (6 bases). The germline V gene has CDR1 KGHSH and CDR2 LQKENI. The CDR3 length is 14 residues. Trimming left V 3 bases short and J 4 bases short, with 12 bases between. The CDR3 nucleotides are TGTGCCAGCTCACCCCGGACAGAGGTAGAGACCCAGTACTTC. Its protein is CASSPRTEVETQYF.

The chain carries TRBV19 and TRBJ2-1, with 14 bases aligning to TRBD2. J gave up 5 bases and V 5 bases, and 8 bases lay outside the gene matches. The germline CDR1 and CDR2 sequences are LNHDA and SQIVND (reference sequence). There are 17 residues in the CDR3. As DNA, the CDR3 is TGTGCCAGTAGTGCAAGGACTAGCGGGAGGACTCACAATGAGCAGTTCTTC. Translation: CASSARTSGRTHNEQFF.

V usage is TRBV7-9 and J usage is TRBJ1-4; 9 bases are a match to TRBD1. The length of the CDR3 is 15 residues. V trimming: 1 base; J trimming: 7 bases; junction bases outside the gene matches: 4. The germline V gene has CDR1 SEHNR and CDR2 FQNEAQ (reference sequence). DNA for the CDR3: TGTGCCAGCAGCTTAGGGGACAGGGAGACTGAAAAACTGTTTTTT. It specifies CASSLGDRETEKLFF. Combining the CDR3 with reference TRBV7-9 and TRBJ1-4 gives the whole variable domain DTGVSQNPRHKITKRGQNVTFRCDPISEHNRLYWYRQTLGQGPEFLTYFQNEAQLEKSRLLSDRFSAERPKGSFSTLEIQRTEQGDSAMYLCASSLGDRETEKLFFGSGTQLSVL.